This TCR beta chain was identified during a study of beta chain features in type 1 diabetes. The wider study: There was similarity between patients and healthy donors in age, gender and cell yields. Sorted cell examination encompassed over 90 million cells across all samples.

Expressed TCRB transcripts were sequenced because the entire RNA isolate underwent reverse transcription. Assay: immunoSEQ multiplex PCR; the TCRdb copy retains only in-frame clones and omits some. Found here are hundreds of thousands of clones, roughly 13% of them singletons; the top ten hold about 0.02%. Per germline, CDR1 SGHRS and CDR2 YFSETQ. The CDR3 spans 13 residues. Trimming stripped 5 bases from V and 5 bases from J, with 11 bases between. Study-level results: Patients with Type 1 diabetes showed moderately but significantly shorter TCRB CDR3s in all four CD4+ subsets.

Notes on this clone: Its antigen is as yet unknown.

J is TRBJ2-1 and V is TRBV5-1; tentative D call: TRBD1 (6 bases). Sequencing was performed on naive CD4+ T cells from blood. This clonotype was obtained from a man aged 18-30 years with type 1 diabetes. The CDR3 region has the DNA TGCGCCAGCAGGCGGACAGCGGACAATGAGCAGTTCTTC. As protein: CASRRTADNEQFF.